The entry that follows covers one T cell receptor beta chain sequence. Its specificity is unknown. TCRdb redid the calling of the 5' RACE reads with MiXCR, one entry per CDR3 protein. The sample consists of 500,000 to 550,000 distinct CDR3 sequences, more than 9.5% of them appearing once. This sample was included in a study of CD8 T cells in ankylosing spondylitis. Study results and limitations: A motif in TCR beta, a set of roughly eight highly homologous variants, appeared characteristic of ankylosing spondylitis blood. Disease-linked clones were reportedly significantly enriched in matched ankylosing spondylitis synovial fluid.

Trimming stripped 6 bases from V and 7 bases from J, with 7 bases between. CDR1 and CDR2 (germline): MNHEY, SMNVEV (reference sequence). CDR3 length: 11 residues. This clonotype originated in a male donor with ankylosing spondylitis. What was sequenced was blood, either unsorted or a sorted T cell fraction (not recorded which). The rearrangement joins TRBV27 to TRBJ2-1, with D hard to call. The CDR3, as DNA: TGTGCCAGCAGGGGCCGTAATGAGCAGTTCTTC. As protein: CASRGRNEQFF.